The 9 T cell receptor beta chains below were found in one sample sequenced in a study of cytomegalovirus exposure and HLA in healthy donors (dated by TCRdb to 2016 to 2017). Libraries were prepared through the immunoSEQ multiplex PCR assay. For the multiplex PCR, a mixture combining 60 forward primers for TCR Vbeta segments and 13 reverse primers for TCR Jbeta segments was used. The source is immuneACCESS, and TCRdb retained only in-frame sequences with V and J called. Part of the clones is not carried over; for the studies checked, unresolved V genes explain less than half of this, and the remainder is unexplained. The table for this sample records about 140,000 clones. Clones ranked in the top ten supply under 3.5% of the sample. The specimen was PBMCs. The receptors were gathered from a man aged 35 to 55 in good health and CMV-seronegative.

The CDR3 protein is CASSHTLGDSNQPQHF. The CDR3 DNA reads TGTGCCAGCAGCCACACCCTCGGGGATAGCAATCAGCCCCAGCATTTT. This chain uses TRBV7-8 with TRBJ1-5; no firm D call. This CDR3 contains 16 residues. V lost 5 bases, J lost 0 bases, and 14 bases lay in between. From germline, CDR1 is SGHVS and CDR2 FQNEAQ. Complete variable domain (other parts from reference TRBV7-8 and TRBJ1-5): GAGVSQSPRYKVAKRGQDVALRCDPISGHVSLFWYQQALGQGPEFLTYFQNEAQLDKSGLPSDRFFAERPEGSVSTLKIQRTQQEDSAVYLCASSHTLGDSNQPQHFGDGTRLSIL.

V usage is TRBV7-2 and J usage is TRBJ2-4; 13 nucleotides agree with TRBD2. The ends lost 5 bases at V and 0 bases at J; junction bases unmatched: 10. The CDR3 has 19 residues. The germline gives CDR1 SGHTA, CDR2 FQGNSA. The CDR3 DNA reads as TGTGCCAGCAGCCCACTGACTAGCGGGGGGCCCATAGCCAAAAACATTCAGTACTTC. Its translation: CASSPLTSGGPIAKNIQYF. The variable domain in full, completed from reference TRBV7-2 and TRBJ2-4, reads GAGVSQSPSNKVTEKGKDVELRCDPISGHTALYWYRQSLGQGLEFLIYFQGNSAPDKSGLPSDRFSAERTGGSVSTLTIQRTQQEDSAVYLCASSPLTSGGPIAKNIQYFGAGTRLSVL.

The chain links TRBV19 to TRBJ1-2; TRBD1 aligns across 8 bases. This CDR3 has 13 residues. Germline CDR1 is LNHDA and CDR2 is SQIVND (reference sequence). Germline trimming cut 6 bases from V and 4 bases from J; bases unmatched to any gene: 4. The CDR3: CASSRDRTYGYTF. The CDR3 DNA follows: TGTGCCAGTAGCAGGGACAGGACCTATGGCTACACCTTC.

This chain joins TRBV5-4 and TRBJ2-5; weak D call: TRBD1 (5 bases). V gave up 0 bases and J gave up 8 bases, with 8 bases separating them. CDR3 length equals 12 residues. Germline V lookup: CDR1 SGHNT, CDR2 YYREEE (reference sequence). The CDR3 sequence: CASSLAQGTQYF. The CDR3 coding sequence is TGTGCCAGCAGCTTGGCCCAGGGAACCCAGTACTTC.

The J gene is TRBJ2-3, the V gene TRBV27, with 9 positions matching TRBD2. Trimming removed 0 bases from V and 6 bases from J; junction bases left unmatched: 7. Germline V gene lookup returns CDR1 MNHEY and CDR2 SMNVEV (reference sequence). The CDR3 consists of 16 residues. CDR3 sequence reads: CASSLSGLARGDTQYF. CDR3 in DNA: TGTGCCAGCAGTTTATCGGGACTAGCAAGAGGGGATACGCAGTATTTT.

The genes are TRBV29-1 and TRBJ1-4; no clear D gene. The CDR3 runs 14 residues. Trimming removed 7 bases at V and 8 bases at J, with 20 bases between. The germline V gene has CDR1 SQVTM and CDR2 ANQGSEA. DNA for the CDR3: TGCAGCGCGCGTATGCGACAAAGAGGGGAAAAACTGTTTTTT. It yields the protein CSARMRQRGEKLFF.

The gene calls are TRBV27 and TRBJ1-2; D possibly corresponds to TRBD1 (5 bases). Trimming cost V 4 bases and J 3 bases, with 15 bases left between them. The CDR3 extends over 15 amino acids. The germline CDR1 and CDR2 sequences are MNHEY and SMNVEV (reference sequence). The CDR3 spells CASSSRVTADYGYTF. In nucleotides, the CDR3 is TGTGCCAGCAGTTCCAGGGTGACCGCTGACTATGGCTACACCTTC.

The chain carries TRBV6-5 and TRBJ2-3; 9 nucleotides agree with TRBD1. The CDR3 runs to 15 residues. CDR1 is MNHEY, CDR2 SVGAGI, per germline. Losses at the gene ends were 2 bases for V and 3 bases for J; bases not matched to a gene: 3. The CDR3 reads CASSYRDRETDTQYF. CDR3 DNA sequence: TGTGCCAGCAGTTACCGGGACAGGGAGACAGATACGCAGTATTTT.

V is TRBV18 and J is TRBJ2-3, with TRBD2 as a possible D gene (5 bases). The CDR3 loop spans 18 amino acids. In germline, CDR1 is KGHSH, CDR2 LQKENI. Trimming took 6 bases from V and 4 from J, leaving 26 bases between them. The CDR3 region is CASSPYFRTAEEADTQYF. The DNA of the CDR3 is TGTGCCAGCTCCCCCTATTTCCGGACTGCAGAAGAGGCAGATACGCAGTATTTT.